This T cell receptor beta chain was sequenced during a study of control samples from healthy donors and cancer patients. Here immunoSEQ multiplex PCR was the method, and the copy in TCRdb shows in-frame clones only, minus some. The data hold approximately 24,000 clones, with 75% to 90% observed a single time. This CDR3 has 16 residues. With 0 bases removed from V and 6 bases from J, the gap between germline ends came to 15 bases. Germline CDR1 SGHRS, CDR2 YFSETQ. Sequences were obtained from PBMCs. This sequence joins TRBV5-1 and TRBJ2-2; tentatively, D is TRBD2 (5 bases). The TCR sequence derives from a man in his sixties with colorectal cancer. CDR3 in DNA: TGCGCCAGCAGCTTGGCCGTGGCCCCCGGGGCCGGGGAGCTGTTTTTT. It specifies CASSLAVAPGAGELFF.